The 20 T cell receptor beta chains below all came from one sample that was sequenced in a study of blood T cell repertoires in COVID-19. TCRdb keeps only in-frame clones here, not all; method: immunoSEQ multiplex PCR. The sample has about 160,000 clones, more than 75% seen once; the top ten hold 7%. Sequences were obtained from PBMCs or T cells enriched from blood (not recorded which). The receptor source for this set is a woman aged 45-60 years who had recovered from COVID-19.

The chain links TRBV7-8 to TRBJ2-7; 16 positions match TRBD2. The V and J ends lost 4 bases and 1 base, in that order; junction bases with no gene match: 4. CDR1 is SGHVS, CDR2 FQNEAQ, per germline. The CDR3 runs to 17 residues. The CDR3 sequence: CASSSGLAGGKSYEQYF. The CDR3 DNA reads TGTGCCAGCAGCTCGGGACTAGCGGGAGGGAAATCCTACGAGCAGTACTTC.

V is TRBV11-2 and J is TRBJ2-1; 13 nucleotides align to TRBD2. Trimming took 2 bases from V and 4 from J; bases not matched to a gene: 2. Per the germline V gene, CDR1 is SGHAT and CDR2 is FQNNGV. The CDR3 contains 16 residues. The CDR3 loop is CASSLPGLAGYNEQFF. The DNA of the CDR3 is TGTGCCAGCAGCTTACCGGGACTAGCGGGGTACAATGAGCAGTTCTTC.

The gene calls are TRBV5-6 and TRBJ1-5; 8 bases map to TRBD1. The CDR3 is 16 residues long. The V segment lost 0 bases and the J segment 2 bases; nucleotides outside the gene matches: 4. Germline CDR1 reads SGHDT; CDR2 reads YYEEEE. The CDR3: CASSLGMTGGNQPQHF. The CDR3 DNA follows: TGTGCCAGCAGCTTGGGAATGACAGGGGGCAATCAGCCCCAGCATTTT.

The V and J genes are TRBV5-1 and TRBJ2-5; D is unresolved. The V gene's germline CDR1 is SGHRS and CDR2 YFSETQ. The CDR3 covers 14 residues. Trimming stripped 0 bases from V and 13 bases from J, with 19 bases between. The CDR3 reads CASSLDGQVDRAYF. The CDR3 DNA reads TGCGCCAGCAGCTTGGATGGTCAGGTAGACCGAGCGTACTTC.

The sample holds a few counts of this clone. The V gene is TRBV7-9, the J gene TRBJ2-1; D might be TRBD2 (6 bases). The CDR3 has 16 amino acids. The germline V and J ends were trimmed by 5 bases and 0 bases, with 14 bases remaining between them. Germline V lookup: CDR1 SEHNR, CDR2 FQNEAQ (reference sequence). In nucleotides, the CDR3 is TGTGCCAGCAGCCAACCTCGGGGGAGCTCCTACAATGAGCAGTTCTTC. Protein: CASSQPRGSSYNEQFF.

The chain employs TRBV5-5 and TRBJ2-6; 9 bases align to TRBD1. CDR3 size: 18 residues. Trimming took 4 bases from V and 3 from J; bases not matched to a gene: 11. The germline V gene encodes CDR1 SGHKS and CDR2 YYEKEE (reference sequence). The CDR3: CASSPDRGGMDGANVLTF. The CDR3 DNA sequence: TGTGCCAGCAGCCCGGACAGGGGTGGTATGGATGGGGCCAACGTCCTGACTTTC.

This clone has only one observation. J is TRBJ2-2 and V is TRBV5-1; TRBD2 aligns across 10 bases. Per the germline V gene, CDR1 is SGHRS and CDR2 is YFSETQ. The CDR3 is 17 amino acids. J gave up 5 bases and V 2 bases, and 9 bases lay outside the gene matches. Here the CDR3 DNA reads TGCGCCAGCAGCTTCTTTTTTCTAGCGGGAGCTACCGGGGAGCTGTTTTTT. Encoded protein: CASSFFFLAGATGELFF.

The rearrangement uses TRBV7-9 and TRBJ2-7, with D tentatively TRBD1 (6 bases). V was trimmed by 5 bases and J by 0 bases, leaving 14 bases between them. Germline lookup yields CDR1 SEHNR and CDR2 FQNEAQ (reference sequence). The CDR3 contains 15 residues. For the CDR3, the DNA is TGTGCCAGCAGCCGTGGCCCAGGGGACTCCTACGAGCAGTACTTC. Translating it yields CASSRGPGDSYEQYF.

A single count supports this clone. The rearrangement uses TRBV15 and TRBJ1-5, with 7 bases aligning to TRBD1. The CDR3 sequence is 16 residues long. V shed 2 bases, J shed 3 bases, and the junction held 7 bases outside the gene matches. Germline-derived CDR1 and CDR2 are LNHNV and YYDKDF (reference sequence). In DNA form, the CDR3 reads TGTGCCACCAGCAGAAACGACAGGGTTACCAATCAGCCCCAGCATTTT. Translated: CATSRNDRVTNQPQHF.

This clone was found a few times. The gene calls are TRBV13 and TRBJ1-5; the D is unclear. CDR1 is PRHDT, CDR2 FYEKMQ, per germline (reference sequence). The CDR3 consists of 14 residues. V was clipped by 3 bases and J by 3 bases, with 9 bases between them. The CDR3 sequence is CASSFRRDNQPQHF. DNA of the CDR3: TGTGCCAGCAGCTTCAGACGGGACAATCAGCCCCAGCATTTT.

This clone was observed a few times. The chain has TRBV29-1 and TRBJ2-2, with no clear D. V dropped 4 bases and J dropped 6 bases, with 9 bases sitting between them. CDR1 and CDR2 (germline): SQVTM, ANQGSEA. The CDR3 has 12 amino acids. The CDR3 is CSVVARPGELFF. CDR3 in DNA: TGCAGCGTTGTGGCTCGCCCCGGGGAGCTGTTTTTT.

This clone was detected once. The chain combines TRBV28 with TRBJ1-2; D is possibly TRBD1 (6 bases). This CDR3 region has 16 residues. Trimming took off 6 bases at V and 4 bases at J, with 21 bases between the two ends. Looked up from germline, CDR1 is MDHEN and CDR2 is SYDVKM. DNA for the CDR3: TGTGCCAGCAGGTCCTGGGGGGGGCCCGAAGGCTATGGCTACACCTTC. Its protein is CASRSWGGPEGYGYTF.

The V gene is TRBV11-2, the J gene TRBJ2-5; D is undetermined. The CDR3 is made up of 12 amino acids. CDR1 and CDR2 (germline): SGHAT, FQNNGV. V was pared by 1 base and J by 5 bases, with 5 bases between. The CDR3 protein is CASSLVGETQYF. Written as DNA, the CDR3 is TGTGCCAGCAGCTTAGTCGGGGAGACCCAGTACTTC.

The V gene is TRBV5-1, the J gene TRBJ2-2; 9 nucleotides align to TRBD1. Trimming removed 4 bases from V and 5 bases from J; junction bases left unmatched: 6. CDR1 and CDR2 (germline): SGHRS, YFSETQ. The CDR3 runs to 15 residues. The CDR3 DNA is TGCGCCAGCAGCCCCCTGACAGGGGGAACCGGGGAGCTGTTTTTT. This translates into CASSPLTGGTGELFF.

V and J are TRBV24-1 and TRBJ2-3; maybe TRBD2 (5 bases). Looked up from germline, CDR1 is KGHDR and CDR2 is SFDVKD. V was clipped by 9 bases and J by 6 bases, with 12 bases between them. This CDR3 is 12 amino acids long. This CDR3 reads CATRDPGDTQYF. DNA for the CDR3: TGTGCCACCCGAGATCCGGGGGATACGCAGTATTTT.

V gene TRBV4-2 combines with J gene TRBJ1-1; D gene unclear. Germline V CDR1 and CDR2: LGHNA, YNFKEQ. There are 14 residues in the CDR3. Trimming removed 1 base from V and 0 bases from J, with 6 bases in between. DNA of the CDR3: TGTGCCAGCAGCCAAGGTGGCATGAACACTGAAGCTTTCTTT. Its protein product is CASSQGGMNTEAFF.

This clone was observed a few times. The chain recombines TRBV4-1 with TRBJ2-5; D ambiguous. Trimming left V 1 base short and J 3 bases short, with 6 bases between. The length of the CDR3 is 13 residues. Germline-derived CDR1 and CDR2 are MGHRA and YSYEKL. The CDR3 DNA follows: TGCGCCAGCAGCCAAGGAGAGAAAGAGACCCAGTACTTC. The encoded protein is CASSQGEKETQYF.

The V gene is TRBV7-2, the J gene TRBJ1-6, with no clear D. CDR3 size: 14 residues. The V end was cut by 1 base, the J end by 5 bases, with 6 bases between. CDR1 is SGHTA and CDR2 is FQGNSA in the germline V gene. The CDR3 DNA follows: TGTGCCAGCAGCTTAGGAGAGGATAATTCACCCCTCCACTTT. Translated, it gives CASSLGEDNSPLHF.

This clone came up once. At the DNA level, this CDR3 is encoded by other sequences in the same sample as well. The chain uses TRBV7-2 and TRBJ2-1, with TRBD2 as a possible D gene (6 bases). Trimming removed 1 base from V and 1 base from J, with 11 bases in between. Germline V gene sequence: CDR1 SGHTA, CDR2 FQGNSA. The CDR3 has 16 residues. For the CDR3, the DNA is TGTGCCAGCAGCTTAGGCAGCGGGTCTTCCTACAATGAGCAGTTCTTC. The encoded protein is CASSLGSGSSYNEQFF.

The J gene is TRBJ1-2, the V gene TRBV27; D is possibly TRBD1 (6 bases). Between the trimmed V and J ends, which lost 3 bases and 3 bases, there was a span of 8 bases. Germline V gene lookup returns CDR1 MNHEY and CDR2 SMNVEV (reference sequence). This CDR3 has 13 amino acids. This CDR3 reads CASSFGQYYGYTF. The CDR3 DNA sequence: TGTGCCAGCAGTTTCGGACAGTACTATGGCTACACCTTC.